Below, one TCR beta chain is given with its context. Its specificity is unknown. The CDR3 sequence is 14 residues long. V lost 7 bases and J lost 1; bases outside the gene matches: 5. Germline lookup yields CDR1 SGHVS and CDR2 FQNEAQ. These data come from a study of neurological immune-mediated disorders. From 15-18 subjects, over 180 million TCR-beta sequences were obtained in each sequencing run. MiXCR, run by TCRdb on the 5' RACE reads, gives a single entry per CDR3 protein. The table records some 50,000 distinct CDR3 sequences, 15% to 20% of them present only once. Regarding the study as a whole: Across subjects, expanded clones had no CDR3 amino acid sequences in common, pointing to private repertoires in all groups.

This TCR derives from a man aged 55 to 70 in good health. This chain joins TRBV7-8 and TRBJ1-1; TRBD1 matches at 8 bases. Sequencing used PBMCs. The CDR3 loop is CASKKDRANTEAFF. DNA of the CDR3: TGTGCCAGCAAGAAGGACAGGGCGAACACTGAAGCTTTCTTT.